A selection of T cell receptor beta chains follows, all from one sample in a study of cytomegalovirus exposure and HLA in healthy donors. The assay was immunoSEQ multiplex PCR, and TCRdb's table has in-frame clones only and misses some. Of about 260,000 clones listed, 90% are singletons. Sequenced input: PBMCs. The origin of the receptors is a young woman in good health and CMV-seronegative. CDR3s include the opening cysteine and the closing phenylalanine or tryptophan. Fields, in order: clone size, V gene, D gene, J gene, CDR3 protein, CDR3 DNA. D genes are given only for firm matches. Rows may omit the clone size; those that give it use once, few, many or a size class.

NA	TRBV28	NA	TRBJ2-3	CASSLAPTVRDTQYF	TGTGCCAGCAGTTTAGCGCCAACCGTCCGGGATACGCAGTATTTT
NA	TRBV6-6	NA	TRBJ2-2	CASSHDSNTGELFF	TGTGCCAGCAGTCACGACAGCAACACCGGGGAGCTGTTTTTT
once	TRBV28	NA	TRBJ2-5	CASSFRGLETQYF	TGTGCCAGCAGTTTTAGGGGACTAGAGACCCAGTACTTC
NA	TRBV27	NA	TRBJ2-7	CASSLGTSGGEQYF	TGTGCCAGCAGTTTGGGGACTTCGGGTGGCGAGCAGTACTTC
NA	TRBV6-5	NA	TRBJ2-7	CASSLPGTYEQYF	TGTGCCAGCAGTTTACCAGGTACCTACGAGCAGTACTTC
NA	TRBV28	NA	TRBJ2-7	CASSWPGKGFEQYF	TGTGCCAGCAGTTGGCCGGGGAAGGGTTTCGAGCAGTACTTC
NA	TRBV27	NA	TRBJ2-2	CASGTNWLNTGELFF	TGTGCCAGCGGAACGAACTGGTTGAACACCGGGGAGCTGTTTTTT
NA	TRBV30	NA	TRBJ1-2	CAWSLKGMCGYTF	TGTGCCTGGAGTCTAAAGGGGATGTGTGGCTACACCTTC
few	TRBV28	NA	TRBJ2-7	CASSELMREQYF	TGTGCCAGCAGTGAACTGATGAGGGAGCAGTACTTC
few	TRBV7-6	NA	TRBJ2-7	CASSGTTGFLTYEQYF	TGTGCCAGCAGCGGCACGACAGGTTTCCTCACCTACGAGCAGTACTTC
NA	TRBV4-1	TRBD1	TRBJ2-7	CASSQGQGWYEQYF	TGCGCCAGCAGCCAAGGACAGGGGTGGTACGAGCAGTACTTC
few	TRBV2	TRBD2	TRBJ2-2	CASSPRTSGLTGELFF	TGTGCCAGCAGCCCTCGGACTAGCGGGCTCACCGGGGAGCTGTTTTTT
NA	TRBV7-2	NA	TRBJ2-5	CASSSNGQLQETQYF	TGTGCCAGCAGCTCGAACGGACAGTTACAAGAGACCCAGTACTTC
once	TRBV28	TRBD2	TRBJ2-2	CASSLWERGLPRTGELFF	TGTGCCAGCAGTTTATGGGAAAGGGGACTACCGCGAACCGGGGAGCTGTTTTTT
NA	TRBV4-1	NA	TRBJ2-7	CASSPNSGTQYEQYF	TGCGCCAGCAGCCCGAATTCCGGGACCCAATACGAGCAGTACTTC
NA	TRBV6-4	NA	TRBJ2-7	CASSDSPLDEQYF	TGTGCCAGCAGTGACTCCCCTCTGGACGAGCAGTACTTC
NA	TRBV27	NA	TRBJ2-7	CASSGTRSYEQYF	TGTGCCAGTTCCGGGACACGATCCTACGAGCAGTACTTC
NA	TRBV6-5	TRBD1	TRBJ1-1	CASSWGQGSTEAFF	TGTGCCAGCAGTTGGGGACAGGGGAGCACTGAAGCTTTCTTT
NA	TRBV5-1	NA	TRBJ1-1	CASSLIGTQGFEAFF	TGCGCCAGCAGCTTGATTGGAACTCAGGGGTTTGAAGCTTTCTTT
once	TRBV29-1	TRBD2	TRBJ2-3	CSVVRSKRGTDTQYF	TGCAGCGTTGTGCGCTCCAAGCGGGGGACAGATACGCAGTATTTT
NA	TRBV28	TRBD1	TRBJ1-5	CASSLSGGGNQPQHF	TGTGCCAGCAGTTTATCAGGGGGAGGTAATCAGCCCCAGCATTTT
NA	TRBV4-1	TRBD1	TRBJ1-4	CASSQGGQGPNEKLFF	TGCGCCAGCAGCCAAGGGGGACAGGGGCCTAATGAAAAACTGTTTTTT
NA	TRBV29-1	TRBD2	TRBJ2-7	CSVEDRAGGYEQYF	TGCAGCGTTGAAGACAGGGCCGGGGGGTACGAGCAGTACTTC
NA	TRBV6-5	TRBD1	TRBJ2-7	CASSYWQGAYEQYF	TGTGCCAGCAGTTACTGGCAGGGGGCCTACGAGCAGTACTTC
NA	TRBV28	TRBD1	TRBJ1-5	CASSLVTGVGSNQPQHF	TGTGCCAGCAGTTTAGTCACAGGGGTTGGCAGCAATCAGCCCCAGCATTTT
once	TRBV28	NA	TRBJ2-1	CASSQRGQIYNEQFF	TGTGCCAGCAGTCAACGCGGACAGATTTACAATGAGCAGTTCTTC
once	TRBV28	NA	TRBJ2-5	CASTLSVIQETQYF	TGTGCCAGCACCCTTAGCGTAATCCAAGAGACCCAGTACTTC
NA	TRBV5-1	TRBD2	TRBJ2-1	CASSTGGVGYNEQFF	TGCGCCAGCAGCACGGGGGGAGTTGGATACAATGAGCAGTTCTTC
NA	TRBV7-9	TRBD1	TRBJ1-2	CASSFGTGGYTF	TGTGCCAGCAGCTTTGGGACAGGCGGCTACACCTTC
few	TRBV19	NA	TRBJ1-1	CASSISGLGTEAFF	TGTGCCAGTAGTATAAGTGGCTTGGGCACTGAAGCTTTCTTT
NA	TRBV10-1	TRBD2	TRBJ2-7	CASSDLSGSSYEQYF	TGCGCCAGCAGTGACCTTAGCGGGAGCTCCTACGAGCAGTACTTC
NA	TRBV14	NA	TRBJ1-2	CASSQGYIYGYTF	TGTGCCAGCAGCCAAGGATATATCTATGGCTACACCTTC